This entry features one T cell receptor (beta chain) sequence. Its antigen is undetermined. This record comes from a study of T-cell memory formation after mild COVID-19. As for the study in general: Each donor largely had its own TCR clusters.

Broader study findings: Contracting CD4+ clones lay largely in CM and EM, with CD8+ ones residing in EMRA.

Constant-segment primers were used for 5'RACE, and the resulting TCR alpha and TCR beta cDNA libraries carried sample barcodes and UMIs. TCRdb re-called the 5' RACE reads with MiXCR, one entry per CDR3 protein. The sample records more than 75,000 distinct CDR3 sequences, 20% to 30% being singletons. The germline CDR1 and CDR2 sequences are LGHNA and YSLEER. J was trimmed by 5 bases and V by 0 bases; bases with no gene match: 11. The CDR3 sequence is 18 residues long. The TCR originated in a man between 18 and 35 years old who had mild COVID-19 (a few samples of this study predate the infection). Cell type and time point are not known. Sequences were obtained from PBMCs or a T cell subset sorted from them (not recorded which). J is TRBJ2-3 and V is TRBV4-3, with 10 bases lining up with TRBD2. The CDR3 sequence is CASSQEGGSGGYLDTQYF. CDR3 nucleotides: TGCGCCAGCAGCCAAGAGGGAGGTAGCGGGGGGTACCTAGATACGCAGTATTTT.